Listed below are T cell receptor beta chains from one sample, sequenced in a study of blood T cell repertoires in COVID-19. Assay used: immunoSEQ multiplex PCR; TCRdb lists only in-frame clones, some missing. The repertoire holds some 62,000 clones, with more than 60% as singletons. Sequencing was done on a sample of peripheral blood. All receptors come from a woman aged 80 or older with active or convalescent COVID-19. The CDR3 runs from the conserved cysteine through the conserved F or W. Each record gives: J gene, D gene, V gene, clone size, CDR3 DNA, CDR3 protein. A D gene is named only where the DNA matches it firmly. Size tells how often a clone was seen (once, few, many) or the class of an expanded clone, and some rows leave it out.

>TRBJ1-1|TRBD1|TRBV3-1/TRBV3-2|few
TGTGCCAGCAGCCCCCAACAGGGGTGGGAGACTGAAGCTTTCTTT
CASSPQQGWETEAFF
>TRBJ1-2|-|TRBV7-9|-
TGTGCCAGCAGCCGGAGTGCTTCGGGTGATGGCTACACCTTC
CASSRSASGDGYTF
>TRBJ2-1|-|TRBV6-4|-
TGTGCCAGCAAGGAGTTCAGCTCCTACAATGAGCAGTTCTTC
CASKEFSSYNEQFF
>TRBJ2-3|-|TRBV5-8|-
TGTGCCAGCAGCGTGGGGCAGGGTCTCGCAGATACGCAGTATTTT
CASSVGQGLADTQYF
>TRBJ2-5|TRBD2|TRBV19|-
TGTGCCAGTAGTATCCTAGCGGAAGAGACCCAGTACTTC
CASSILAEETQYF
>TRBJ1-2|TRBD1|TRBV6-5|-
TGTGCCAGCAACCGTATCGGGACAGGGGTTGGCTACACCTTC
CASNRIGTGVGYTF
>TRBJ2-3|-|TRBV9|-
TGTGCCAGCAGCCCGACTAGGGGCGCAGATACGCAGTATTTT
CASSPTRGADTQYF
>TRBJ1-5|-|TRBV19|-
TGTGCCAGTAGTAGGGGAATAACTACGGGGAGCAATCAGCCCCAGCATTTT
CASSRGITTGSNQPQHF
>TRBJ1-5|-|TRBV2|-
TGTGCCAGCAGTGAAGGGGGGGAACGGCCCCAGCATTTT
CASSEGGERPQHF
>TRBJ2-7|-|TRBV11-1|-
TGTGCCAGCAGCCAGGGGATATTAGTCTACGAGCAGTACTTC
CASSQGILVYEQYF
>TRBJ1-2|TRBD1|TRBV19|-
TGTGCCAGTACTCGGACAGGCTCTTTGAACTATGGCTACACCTTC
CASTRTGSLNYGYTF
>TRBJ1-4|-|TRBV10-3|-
TGTGCCATCAGGGGAGCAACTAATGAAAAACTGTTTTTT
CAIRGATNEKLFF
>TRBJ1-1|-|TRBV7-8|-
TGTGCCAGCAGCTTAGACGGAGGGGTGAACACTGAAGCTTTCTTT
CASSLDGGVNTEAFF
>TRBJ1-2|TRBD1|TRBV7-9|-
TGTGCCAGCAGTAGAGACAGGGGCTCTGAAGGCTACACCTTC
CASSRDRGSEGYTF
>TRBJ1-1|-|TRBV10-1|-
TGCGCCAGCAGTGAGTCGACGGGTGGCACTGAAGCTTTCTTT
CASSESTGGTEAFF
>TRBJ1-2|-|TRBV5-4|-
TGTGCCAGCAGCGACAGGAGAAACTATGGCTACACCTTC
CASSDRRNYGYTF
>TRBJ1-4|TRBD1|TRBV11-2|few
TGTGCCAGCAGCTTAGATACGGGACAGGGGGGAAAACTGTTTTTT
CASSLDTGQGGKLFF
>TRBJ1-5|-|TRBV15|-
TGTGCCACCAGCAGAGAGCGAGATCAGCCCCAGCATTTT
CATSRERDQPQHF
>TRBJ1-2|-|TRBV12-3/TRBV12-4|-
TGTGCCAGCGCCAGGGTCCATGGCTACACCTTC
CASARVHGYTF
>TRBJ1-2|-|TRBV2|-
TGTGCCAGCAGTGCTGGGGAGGGCTCCGTCTATGGCTACACCTTC
CASSAGEGSVYGYTF
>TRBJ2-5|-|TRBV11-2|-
TGTGCCAGCAGCGACCGGGAGACCTTGGGGGAGACCCAGTACTTC
CASSDRETLGETQYF
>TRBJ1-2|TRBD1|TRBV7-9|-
TGTGCCAGCAGCTACGACAGGGAATTAGGAGGCTACACCTTC
CASSYDRELGGYTF
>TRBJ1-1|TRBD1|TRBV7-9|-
TGTGCCAGCACCCAGACAGGGGTCTACACTGAAGCTTTCTTT
CASTQTGVYTEAFF
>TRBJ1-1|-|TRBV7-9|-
TGTGCCAGCAGCTCACTTGGACGCAAGGGGGACACTGAAGCTTTCTTT
CASSSLGRKGDTEAFF
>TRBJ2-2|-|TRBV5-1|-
TGCGCCAGCAGCACGGGCGGGGCCGGGGAGCTGTTTTTT
CASSTGGAGELFF
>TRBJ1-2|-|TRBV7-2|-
TGTGCCAGCAGCTTCCAACAGGGTACCGCTAACTATGGCTACACCTTC
CASSFQQGTANYGYTF
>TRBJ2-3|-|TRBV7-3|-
TGTGCCAGCAGCTCAGAGGGTCGGGGAGGCACAGATACGCAGTATTTT
CASSSEGRGGTDTQYF
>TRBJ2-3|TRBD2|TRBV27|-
TGTGCCAGCAGTGACGGGGGGTGGTCAGATACGCAGTATTTT
CASSDGGWSDTQYF
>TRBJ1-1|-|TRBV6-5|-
TGTGCCAGCAGTCGGAGTTGGGTTGAAGCTTTCTTT
CASSRSWVEAFF
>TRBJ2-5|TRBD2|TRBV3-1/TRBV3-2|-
TGTGCCAGCAGCCCCGGATTCCAGCGGGGGATCGGACACTCAGAGACCCAGTACTTC
CASSPGFQRGIGHSETQYF
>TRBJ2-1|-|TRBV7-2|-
TGTGCCAGCAGCCAGGGGGGCAATAGTGAGCAGTTCTTC
CASSQGGNSEQFF
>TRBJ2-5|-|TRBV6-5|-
TGTGCCAGAGACGACGGGAGTCGCAAAAAGACCCAGTACTTC
CARDDGSRKKTQYF
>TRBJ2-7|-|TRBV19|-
TGTGCCAGTAGTCGCGGGACCTCCTACGAGCAGTACTTC
CASSRGTSYEQYF
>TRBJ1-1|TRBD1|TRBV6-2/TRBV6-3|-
TGTGCCAGCAGCTCGAGGGACAGGGGGCGAAACACTGAAGCTTTCTTT
CASSSRDRGRNTEAFF
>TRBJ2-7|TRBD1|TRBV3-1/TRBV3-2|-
TGTGCCAGCAGCCAATCGGGGACAGGGGTGAACTACGAGCAGTACTTC
CASSQSGTGVNYEQYF
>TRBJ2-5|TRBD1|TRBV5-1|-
TGCGCCAGCCGACAGGGTCAAGAGACCCAGTACTTC
CASRQGQETQYF
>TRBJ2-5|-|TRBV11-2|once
TGTGCCAGCAGCTCCATTGAGACCCAGTACTTC
CASSSIETQYF
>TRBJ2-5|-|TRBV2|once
TGTGCCAGCACAACAGAAGTAGAGACCCAGTACTTC
CASTTEVETQYF
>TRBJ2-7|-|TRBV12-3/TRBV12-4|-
TGTGCCAGCAGGTACATGGGGGGCTACGAGCAGTACTTC
CASRYMGGYEQYF
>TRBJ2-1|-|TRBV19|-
TGTGCCAGTAGTATAGGACAGGCTAACAATGAGCAGTTCTTC
CASSIGQANNEQFF
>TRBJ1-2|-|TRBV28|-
TGTGCCAGCAGTTTAGGCGGCTATGGCTACACCTTC
CASSLGGYGYTF
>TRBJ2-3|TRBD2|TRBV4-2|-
TGTGCCAGCAGCCAGGTTAGCGGGGGGGCAGATACGCAGTATTTT
CASSQVSGGADTQYF
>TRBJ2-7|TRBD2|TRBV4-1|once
TGCGCCAGCAGCCAAGGAAAGGACAAAGTAGCGGGGGGGATCCGCGAGCAGTACTTC
CASSQGKDKVAGGIREQYF
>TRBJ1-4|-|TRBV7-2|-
TGTGCCAGCAGCTTAGTCGGGGGGGGCACTAATGAAAAACTGTTTTTT
CASSLVGGGTNEKLFF
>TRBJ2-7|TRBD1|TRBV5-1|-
TGCGCCAGCAGCGACAGACAGGGGTCCTACGAGCAGTACTTC
CASSDRQGSYEQYF